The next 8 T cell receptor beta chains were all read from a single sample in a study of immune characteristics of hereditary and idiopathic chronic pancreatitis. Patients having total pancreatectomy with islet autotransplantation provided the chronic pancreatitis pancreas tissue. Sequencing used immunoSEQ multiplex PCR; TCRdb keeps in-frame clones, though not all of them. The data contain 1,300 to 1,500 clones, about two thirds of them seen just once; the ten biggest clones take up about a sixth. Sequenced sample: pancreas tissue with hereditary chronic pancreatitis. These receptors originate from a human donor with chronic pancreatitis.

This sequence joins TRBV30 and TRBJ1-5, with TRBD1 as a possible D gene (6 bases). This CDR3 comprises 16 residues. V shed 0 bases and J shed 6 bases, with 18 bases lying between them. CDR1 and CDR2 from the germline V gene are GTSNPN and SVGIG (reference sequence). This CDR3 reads CAWSVEGQRTLQPQHF. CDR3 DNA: TGTGCCTGGAGTGTAGAGGGACAAAGAACCCTTCAGCCCCAGCATTTT.

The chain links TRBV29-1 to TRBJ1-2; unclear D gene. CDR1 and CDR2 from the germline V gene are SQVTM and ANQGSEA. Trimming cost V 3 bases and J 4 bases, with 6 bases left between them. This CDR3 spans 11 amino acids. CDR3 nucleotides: TGCAGCGTTGACGCCTCCTATGGCTACACCTTC. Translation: CSVDASYGYTF.

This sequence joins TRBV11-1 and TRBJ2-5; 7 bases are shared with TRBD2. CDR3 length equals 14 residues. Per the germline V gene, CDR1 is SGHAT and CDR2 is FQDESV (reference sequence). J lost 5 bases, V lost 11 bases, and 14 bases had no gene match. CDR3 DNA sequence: TGTGCCTGCGGACGCGGGAGACCCGCGGAGACCCAGTACTTC. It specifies CACGRGRPAETQYF.

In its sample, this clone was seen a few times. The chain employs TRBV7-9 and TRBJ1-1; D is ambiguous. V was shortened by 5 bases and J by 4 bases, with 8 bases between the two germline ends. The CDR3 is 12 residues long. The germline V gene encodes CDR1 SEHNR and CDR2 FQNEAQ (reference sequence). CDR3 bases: TGTGCCAGCAGCGCCCCGGGCACTGAAGCTTTCTTT. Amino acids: CASSAPGTEAFF.

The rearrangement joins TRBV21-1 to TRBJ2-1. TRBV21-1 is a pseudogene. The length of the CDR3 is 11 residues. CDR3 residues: CASNVNNEQFF. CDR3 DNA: TGTGCCAGCAACGTAAACAATGAGCAGTTCTTC.

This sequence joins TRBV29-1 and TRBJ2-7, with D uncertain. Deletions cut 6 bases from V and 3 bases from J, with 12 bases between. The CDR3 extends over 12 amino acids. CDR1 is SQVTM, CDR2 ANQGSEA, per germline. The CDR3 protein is CSVGFSYYEQYF. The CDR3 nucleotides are TGCAGCGTGGGGTTTTCCTACTACGAGCAGTACTTC.

The CDR3 here is CASSLQGAHTEAFF. As DNA, the CDR3 is TGCGCCAGCAGCTTGCAGGGGGCGCACACTGAAGCTTTCTTT. The chain combines TRBV5-1 with TRBJ1-1, with 8 bases fitting TRBD1. With 1 base clipped from V and 3 bases from J, the junction kept 2 bases outside the gene matches. Per germline, CDR1 SGHRS and CDR2 YFSETQ. This CDR3 region has 14 residues.

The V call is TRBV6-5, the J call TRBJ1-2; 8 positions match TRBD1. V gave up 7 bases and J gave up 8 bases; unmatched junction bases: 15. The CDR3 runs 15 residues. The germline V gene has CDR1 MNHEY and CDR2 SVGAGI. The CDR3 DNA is TGTGCCAGCACCCAGGGGGCCAATGGGGCTGGCGGCTACACCTTC. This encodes CASTQGANGAGGYTF.